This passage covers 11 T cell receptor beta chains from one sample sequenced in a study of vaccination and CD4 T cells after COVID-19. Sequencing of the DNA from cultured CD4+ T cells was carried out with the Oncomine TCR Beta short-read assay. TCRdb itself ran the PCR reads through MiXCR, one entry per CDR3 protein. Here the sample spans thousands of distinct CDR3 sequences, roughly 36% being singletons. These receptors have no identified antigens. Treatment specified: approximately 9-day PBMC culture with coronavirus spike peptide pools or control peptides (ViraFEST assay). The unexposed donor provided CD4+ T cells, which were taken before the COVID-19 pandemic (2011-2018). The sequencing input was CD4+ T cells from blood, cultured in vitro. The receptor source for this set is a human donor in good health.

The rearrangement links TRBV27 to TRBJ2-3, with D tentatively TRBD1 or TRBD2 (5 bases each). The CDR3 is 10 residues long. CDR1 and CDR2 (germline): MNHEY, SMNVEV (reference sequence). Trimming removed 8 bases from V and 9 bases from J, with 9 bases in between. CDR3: CASGTKTQYF. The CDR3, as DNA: TGTGCCAGCGGGACCAAAACGCAGTATTTT.

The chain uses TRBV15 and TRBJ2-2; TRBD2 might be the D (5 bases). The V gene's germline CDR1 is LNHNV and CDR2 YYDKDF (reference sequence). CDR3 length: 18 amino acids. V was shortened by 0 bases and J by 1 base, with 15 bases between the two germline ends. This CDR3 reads CATSRDDGGGRNTGELFF. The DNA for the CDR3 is TGTGCCACCAGCAGAGATGATGGCGGAGGTAGGAACACCGGGGAGCTGTTTTTT.

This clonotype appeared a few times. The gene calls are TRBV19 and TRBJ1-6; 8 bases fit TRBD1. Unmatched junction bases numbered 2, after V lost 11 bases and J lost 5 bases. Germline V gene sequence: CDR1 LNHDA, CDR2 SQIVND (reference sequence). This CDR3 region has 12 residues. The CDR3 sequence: CAHRGDNSPLHF. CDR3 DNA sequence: TGTGCCCACAGGGGGGATAATTCACCCCTCCACTTT.

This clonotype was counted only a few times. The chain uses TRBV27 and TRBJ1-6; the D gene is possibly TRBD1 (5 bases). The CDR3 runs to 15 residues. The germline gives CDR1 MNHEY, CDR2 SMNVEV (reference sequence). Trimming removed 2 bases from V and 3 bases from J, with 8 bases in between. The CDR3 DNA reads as TGTGCCAGCAGTTTAAGACAGATCTATAATTCACCCCTCCACTTT. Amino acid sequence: CASSLRQIYNSPLHF.

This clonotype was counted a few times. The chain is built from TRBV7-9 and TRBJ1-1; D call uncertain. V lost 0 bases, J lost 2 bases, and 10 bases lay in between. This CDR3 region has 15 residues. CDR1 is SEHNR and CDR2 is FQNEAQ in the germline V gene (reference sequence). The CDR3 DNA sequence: TGTGCCAGCAGCTTAGCGCTAACGGTAAACACTGAAGCTTTCTTT. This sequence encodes CASSLALTVNTEAFF.

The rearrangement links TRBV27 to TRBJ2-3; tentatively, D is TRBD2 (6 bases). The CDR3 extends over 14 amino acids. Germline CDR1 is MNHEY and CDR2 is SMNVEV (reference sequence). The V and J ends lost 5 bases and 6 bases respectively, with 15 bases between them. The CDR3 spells CASSPRDSSDTQYF. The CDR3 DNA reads TGTGCCAGCAGTCCAAGGGACTCCTCGGATACGCAGTATTTT.

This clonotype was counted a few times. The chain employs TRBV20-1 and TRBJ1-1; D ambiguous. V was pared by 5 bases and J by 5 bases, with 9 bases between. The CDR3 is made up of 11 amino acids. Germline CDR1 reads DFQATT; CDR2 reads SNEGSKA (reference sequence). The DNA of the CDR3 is TGCAGTGCTGGACCCGGTACTGAAGCTTTCTTT. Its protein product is CSAGPGTEAFF.

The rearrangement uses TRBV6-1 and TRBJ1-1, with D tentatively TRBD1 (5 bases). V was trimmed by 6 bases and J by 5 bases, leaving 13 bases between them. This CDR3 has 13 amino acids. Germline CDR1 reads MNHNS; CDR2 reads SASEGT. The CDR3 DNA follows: TGTGCCAGCAGAGACCCGGGGGGAACTGAAGCTTTCTTT. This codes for CASRDPGGTEAFF.

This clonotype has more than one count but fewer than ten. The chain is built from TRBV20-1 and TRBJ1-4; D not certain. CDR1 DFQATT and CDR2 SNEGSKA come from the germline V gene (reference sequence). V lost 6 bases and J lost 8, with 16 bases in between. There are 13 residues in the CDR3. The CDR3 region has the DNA TGCAGTGCAACTGGAGGAGGCCCCGAAAAACTGTTTTTT. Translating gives CSATGGGPEKLFF.

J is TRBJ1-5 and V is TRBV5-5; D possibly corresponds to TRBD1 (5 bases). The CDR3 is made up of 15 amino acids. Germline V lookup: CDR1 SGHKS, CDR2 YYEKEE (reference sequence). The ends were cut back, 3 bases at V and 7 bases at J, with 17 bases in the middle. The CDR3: CASSWGTPGDQPQHF. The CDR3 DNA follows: TGTGCCAGCAGCTGGGGGACCCCGGGGGACCAGCCCCAGCATTTT.

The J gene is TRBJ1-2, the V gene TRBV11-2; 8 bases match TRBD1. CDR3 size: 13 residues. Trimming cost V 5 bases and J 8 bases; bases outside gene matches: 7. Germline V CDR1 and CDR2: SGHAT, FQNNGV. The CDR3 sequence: CASSVDRGGGYTF. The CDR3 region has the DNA TGTGCCAGCAGCGTCGACAGGGGAGGAGGCTACACCTTC.